This TCR beta chain was identified during a study of cytomegalovirus exposure and HLA in healthy donors. General observations from the study: Researchers reportedly found TCR beta sequences accurately predicted most subjects' HLA-A and HLA-B alleles.

Donors in the study were healthy people who gave bone marrow. The V end lost 5 bases, the J end lost 0 bases, and 7 bases lay between the germline ends. CDR3 length: 13 residues. Germline lookup yields CDR1 MNHNS and CDR2 SASEGT. The study ran its PCR with 60 Vbeta and 13 Jbeta primers. Original processing notes: The count from a later analysis was 65 million to 90 million unique TCR beta chains, 9.5 million to 11 million of them shared. The assay was immunoSEQ multiplex PCR, and TCRdb's table has in-frame clones only and misses some. The D gene and trimming were derived from the DNA, and the V and J assignments and clone size from that table. The sample has under 200,000 clones, about 86% seen once. Details on this clone: Its cognate antigen is unknown.

The origin of this receptor is a woman between 18 and 29 years old in good health and CMV-seropositive. The rearrangement links TRBV6-1 to TRBJ2-5; D remains ambiguous. Sequencing was performed on PBMCs. This CDR3 reads CASSRDYQETQYF. CDR3 coding DNA: TGTGCCAGCAGTCGTGACTACCAAGAGACCCAGTACTTC.